This TCR beta chain was captured in a study of shared clonotypes between healthy human individuals. Turning to the study itself: The donor group consisted of a couple of women and three men, aged 18 to 49.

Study observations and caveats: Naive subsets generally exceeded memory subsets in estimated richness.

Participating donors were healthy, HIV-negative adults free of recent acute infections or vaccinations. How the authors handled the data: Junction-only immunoSEQ sequences carried no quality scores, so filtering differed. The assay was immunoSEQ multiplex PCR, and TCRdb's table has in-frame clones only and misses some. V, J and clone size are taken as reported in that table, and D and trimming were inferred from the DNA itself. The sample consists of approximately 250,000 clones, just over 65% of them appearing once. The germline gives CDR1 KGHSH, CDR2 LQKENI. CDR3 size: 17 residues. V lost 0 bases and J lost 12; bases outside the gene matches: 11. In its sample, this clone was seen once. Antigen unknown.

J is TRBJ2-7 and V is TRBV18; TRBD2 aligns across 16 bases. This receptor was obtained from a man in his thirties or forties in good health. The sequencing sample was made of memory CD4+ T cells sorted from blood. Subset denoted: CD45RA-negative fraction. Written as DNA, the CDR3 is TGTGCCAGCTCACCACCCGGGACTAGCGGGAGGGCTACCCCCGGGTACTTC. Its translation: CASSPPGTSGRATPGYF. Together with reference TRBV18 and TRBJ2-7, the CDR3 gives the full variable domain: NAGVMQNPRHLVRRRGQEARLRCSPMKGHSHVYWYRQLPEEGLKFMVYLQKENIIDESGMPKERFSAEFPKEGPSILRIQQVVRGDSAAYFCASSPPGTSGRATPGYFGPGTRLTVT.